A selection of T cell receptor beta chains follows, all from one sample in a study of T cell responses to AZD1222 COVID-19 vaccine. The protocol was immunoSEQ multiplex PCR, while the TCRdb copy is restricted to in-frame clones and leaves out a portion. Of about 180,000 clones listed, more than 75% are singletons. The sample consisted of peripheral blood, taken 28 days after the second AZD1222 dose. The receptors were gathered from an adult who received the AZD1222 COVID-19 vaccine. CDR3s include the opening cysteine and the closing phenylalanine or tryptophan.

V	CDR3
TRBV24-1	CATSDPGQPAGYTF
TRBV9	CASSQWGTGGYEQYF
TRBV5-4	CASSLPGVAYNEQFF
TRBV9	CASSVAGDKNTEAFF
TRBV18	CASSPGAGRTDTQYF
TRBV28	CASRPLGTGIEAFF
TRBV19	CASRGIWNEQYF
TRBV28	CASSSPSSGMTLKTQYF
TRBV6-6	CASSPDREDGYTF
TRBV5-1	CASSGTRGITEAFF